The 28 T cell receptor beta chains in this list originate from one sample, sequenced in a study of blood T cell repertoires in COVID-19. Profiled with immunoSEQ multiplex PCR; TCRdb holds only in-frame clones, not every one. The table has some 45,000 clones, 75% to 85% seen once; the top ten hold over 7%. What was sequenced was peripheral blood. These receptors all stem from an elderly man in a cohort sampled during active COVID-19.

The rearrangement links TRBV6-6 to TRBJ2-3, with 12 bases that match TRBD2. Germline CDR1 reads MNHNY; CDR2 reads SVGAGI (reference sequence). The V segment lost 6 bases and the J segment 4 bases; nucleotides outside the gene matches: 8. CDR3 length equals 16 residues. This CDR3 is CASRTRLAGGSDTQYF. Here the CDR3 DNA reads TGTGCCAGCAGGACTCGGCTAGCGGGAGGGTCAGATACGCAGTATTTT.

The chain combines TRBV28 with TRBJ1-2; TRBD1 matches at 7 bases. Germline CDR1 MDHEN, CDR2 SYDVKM. This CDR3 region has 15 residues. V was pared by 5 bases and J by 4 bases, with 10 bases of the junction left unmatched. CDR3 residues: CASSRIQGQLYGYTF. The CDR3 DNA follows: TGTGCCAGCAGTCGAATACAGGGACAGCTCTATGGCTACACCTTC.

V is TRBV18 and J is TRBJ2-7; D is uncertain. This CDR3 has 11 residues. Germline V CDR1 and CDR2: KGHSH, LQKENI. With 2 bases removed from V and 7 bases from J, the gap between germline ends came to 6 bases. The CDR3, as DNA: TGTGCCAGCTCACCAGACTGGGAGCAGTACTTC. It specifies CASSPDWEQYF.

The rearrangement links TRBV6-1 to TRBJ2-7; the D is unclear. CDR3 length: 15 residues. The germline V and J ends were trimmed by 1 base and 0 bases, with 10 bases remaining between them. Looked up from germline, CDR1 is MNHNS and CDR2 is SASEGT. The CDR3 is CASSEGQDGSYEQYF. In nucleotides, the CDR3 is TGTGCCAGCAGTGAAGGGCAGGATGGCTCCTACGAGCAGTACTTC.

The chain couples TRBV5-6 to TRBJ2-2; 10 positions match TRBD1. The ends lost 4 bases at V and 5 bases at J; junction bases unmatched: 5. Germline assignment: CDR1 SGHDT and CDR2 YYEEEE. The CDR3 spans 15 residues. CDR3 sequence: CASSRRTGGTGELFF. The CDR3 DNA follows: TGTGCCAGCAGCCGAAGGACAGGGGGAACCGGGGAGCTGTTTTTT.

This sequence joins TRBV24-1 and TRBJ2-2; no clear D. Germline CDR1 and CDR2: KGHDR and SFDVKD. V lost 6 bases and J lost 2, with 3 bases in between. This CDR3 comprises 12 residues. CDR3 region: CATSLNTGELFF. CDR3 DNA sequence: TGTGCCACCAGTTTAAACACCGGGGAGCTGTTTTTT.

This sequence joins TRBV7-2 and TRBJ1-4, with D unresolved. CDR3 length: 15 amino acids. CDR1 is SGHTA, CDR2 FQGNSA, per germline. Trimming shortened V by 5 bases and J by 1 base, and 11 bases separated the two germline ends. CDR3 DNA: TGTGCCAGCAGCCTCACGGCGGTAACTAATGAAAAACTGTTTTTT. This codes for CASSLTAVTNEKLFF.

The chain combines TRBV5-5 with TRBJ2-1; 8 bases are a match to TRBD1. V shed 0 bases and J 3 bases; nucleotides not matched to a gene: 8. There are 17 residues in the CDR3. Germline CDR1 and CDR2: SGHKS and YYEKEE (reference sequence). As DNA, the CDR3 is TGTGCCAGCAGCTTGGTGATCCGGGACAGGAACTACAATGAGCAGTTCTTC. Its translation: CASSLVIRDRNYNEQFF. The whole variable domain, filled in from reference TRBV5-5 and TRBJ2-1, reads DAGVTQSPTHLIKTRGQQVTLRCSPISGHKSVSWYQQVLGQGPQFIFQYYEKEERGRGNFPDRFSARQFPNYSSELNVNALLLGDSALYLCASSLVIRDRNYNEQFFGPGTRLTVL.

The J gene is TRBJ1-1, the V gene TRBV28, with D maybe TRBD1 (5 bases). V lost 6 bases, J lost 3 bases, and 11 bases lay in between. This CDR3 is 13 amino acids long. Germline CDR1 is MDHEN and CDR2 is SYDVKM. This chain's CDR3 is CASSMTVDTEAFF. The DNA for the CDR3 is TGTGCCAGCAGCATGACAGTGGACACTGAAGCTTTCTTT.

The chain couples TRBV9 to TRBJ1-4, with 9 bases identical to TRBD1. V lost 3 bases and J lost 3; bases outside the gene matches: 6. The germline V gene has CDR1 SGDLS and CDR2 YYNGEE. The CDR3 is 16 residues long. The CDR3 DNA follows: TGTGCCAGCAGCGACCCGAGACAGGGGGCTAATGAAAAACTGTTTTTT. The encoded protein is CASSDPRQGANEKLFF.

The rearrangement joins TRBV19 to TRBJ1-5; D perhaps matches TRBD1 (5 bases). The V end lost 3 bases, the J end lost 3 bases, and 18 bases lay between the germline ends. Germline V lookup: CDR1 LNHDA, CDR2 SQIVND (reference sequence). The length of the CDR3 is 17 residues. For the CDR3, the DNA is TGTGCCAGTAGTATCTTTAAACAGGCCTCTGCCAATCAGCCCCAGCATTTT. It encodes CASSIFKQASANQPQHF.

The genes are TRBV29-1 and TRBJ2-5; D is uncertain. Trimming stripped 7 bases from V and 5 bases from J, with 14 bases between. Per germline, CDR1 SQVTM and CDR2 ANQGSEA. The CDR3 totals 12 residues. The CDR3 coding sequence is TGCAGCGCCTTGGTAGCTGGGGAGACCCAGTACTTC. Translating it yields CSALVAGETQYF.

This chain connects TRBV5-4 to TRBJ2-5, with 14 bases that match TRBD2. This CDR3 contains 16 residues. The V gene end was trimmed by 0 bases and the J gene end by 3 bases; junction bases not matched to a gene: 1. Germline-derived CDR1 and CDR2 are SGHNT and YYREEE (reference sequence). As DNA, the CDR3 is TGTGCCAGCAGCTTGGGACTAGCGGGAGGGGAAGAGACCCAGTACTTC. Translating it yields CASSLGLAGGEETQYF. Filled out from reference TRBV5-4 and TRBJ2-5, the complete variable domain reads ETGVTQSPTHLIKTRGQQVTLRCSSQSGHNTVSWYQQALGQGPQFIFQYYREEENGRGNFPPRFSGLQFPNYSSELNVNALELDDSALYLCASSLGLAGGEETQYFGPGTRLLVL.

This chain links TRBV5-6 with TRBJ1-3, with 7 positions matching TRBD1. The CDR3 loop spans 17 amino acids. Per the germline V gene, CDR1 is SGHDT and CDR2 is YYEEEE. V shed 1 base and J 4 bases; nucleotides not matched to a gene: 11. The CDR3 loop reads CASSLMTGPFRGNTIYF. The CDR3 region has the DNA TGTGCCAGCAGCTTGATGACAGGGCCCTTTCGCGGAAACACCATATATTTT.

CDR3 nucleotides: TGTGCCAGCAGCCGTGCGGGAGTAAGGGACCAGCCCCAGCATTTT. Its translation: CASSRAGVRDQPQHF. The chain couples TRBV3-1 (or the pseudogene TRBV3-2) to TRBJ1-5, with D perhaps TRBD1 (5 bases). CDR1 is LGHDT and CDR2 is YNNKEL in the germline V gene (reference sequence). V lost 4 bases and J lost 7, with 17 bases in between. CDR3 size: 15 residues.

V and J are TRBV24-1 and TRBJ2-7; TRBD2 agrees at 10 bases. Germline loops: CDR1 KGHDR, CDR2 SFDVKD. V dropped 6 bases and J dropped 6; count of bases not matched to a gene: 7. This CDR3 contains 14 residues. Here the CDR3 reads CATSSSGRAAEQYF. The CDR3 bases are TGTGCCACCAGTTCGAGCGGGAGGGCCGCCGAGCAGTACTTC.

This chain links TRBV2 with TRBJ1-5; TRBD1 is a possible D gene (6 bases). CDR1 is SNHLY, CDR2 FYNNEI, per germline. V lost 0 bases, J lost 1 base, and 19 bases lay in between. The CDR3 runs 19 residues. The CDR3 nucleotides read TGTGCCAGCAGTGAAGCGCCGGGGAACAGGGTAGGAAGCAATCAGCCCCAGCATTTT. Translated: CASSEAPGNRVGSNQPQHF.

Worth noting for this clone: One junction end does not reproduce the germline sequence, and a read error may be involved. This chain links TRBV18 with TRBJ2-7; 10 bases map to TRBD1. CDR1 is KGHSH and CDR2 is LQKENI in the germline V gene. The CDR3 extends over 14 amino acids. The CDR3 bases are TGTGCCAGCGCACCGGGACAGGGGTTTTCCGAGCAGTACTTC. Amino acid sequence: CASAPGQGFSEQYF.

The V call is TRBV2, the J call TRBJ1-5, with D possibly being TRBD1 (6 bases). The CDR3 runs 15 residues. The germline V gene has CDR1 SNHLY and CDR2 FYNNEI. The ends were cut back, 4 bases at V and 0 bases at J, with 10 bases in the middle. CDR3 sequence reads: CASSVEGDSNQPQHF. CDR3 bases: TGTGCCAGCAGTGTTGAGGGGGATAGCAATCAGCCCCAGCATTTT.

The V gene is TRBV5-1, the J gene TRBJ2-5; D is possibly TRBD2 (6 bases). The CDR3 consists of 17 residues. CDR1 is SGHRS and CDR2 is YFSETQ in the germline V gene. V was pared by 0 bases and J by 0 bases, with 15 bases between. CDR3 protein: CASSLAAGRKYQETQYF. The CDR3 region has the DNA TGCGCCAGCAGCTTGGCCGCGGGACGAAAGTACCAAGAGACCCAGTACTTC.

The J gene is TRBJ1-3, the V gene TRBV3-1 (or the pseudogene TRBV3-2), with 9 bases that match TRBD1. The germline V gene has CDR1 LGHDT and CDR2 YNNKEL (reference sequence). Losses at the gene ends were 6 bases for V and 0 bases for J; bases not matched to a gene: 6. The CDR3 spans 16 residues. CDR3 amino acids: CASRGTGLYSGNTIYF. For the CDR3, the DNA is TGTGCCAGCAGGGGGACAGGGCTTTACTCTGGAAACACCATATATTTT.

The V gene is TRBV9, the J gene TRBJ1-1; tentative D call: TRBD1 (5 bases). V dropped 1 base and J dropped 2 bases, with 12 bases sitting between them. Germline CDR1 is SGDLS and CDR2 is YYNGEE. This CDR3 spans 15 amino acids. The DNA of the CDR3 is TGTGCCAGCAGCGTATCGGTCAGGGATAACACTGAAGCTTTCTTT. This sequence encodes CASSVSVRDNTEAFF.

The chain has TRBV4-1 and TRBJ1-4; 8 bases are a match to TRBD1. After removal of 4 bases from V and 7 bases from J, the junction contained 2 bases not matched to a gene. This CDR3 has 13 residues. CDR1 is MGHRA, CDR2 YSYEKL, per germline. The CDR3 region is CASSRTGFEKLFF. The DNA for the CDR3 is TGCGCCAGCAGCCGGACAGGGTTTGAAAAACTGTTTTTT.

The chain couples TRBV7-9 to TRBJ2-3; D might be TRBD2 (6 bases). CDR3 size: 13 residues. V lost 1 base to trimming and J lost 7 bases, with 9 bases between them. Germline V lookup: CDR1 SEHNR, CDR2 FQNEAQ (reference sequence). CDR3 in amino acids: CASSLDGGNTQYF. For the CDR3, the DNA is TGTGCCAGCAGCTTAGATGGGGGGAATACGCAGTATTTT.

This chain connects TRBV4-3 to TRBJ1-4; 8 nucleotides agree with TRBD1. The CDR3 is made up of 15 amino acids. Trimming removed 1 base from V and 5 bases from J; junction bases left unmatched: 3. The germline gives CDR1 LGHNA, CDR2 YSLEER. The CDR3 spells CASSQGGQENEKLFF. The CDR3 nucleotides read TGCGCCAGCAGCCAAGGGGGACAGGAAAATGAAAAACTGTTTTTT.

V is TRBV5-6 and J is TRBJ1-2; D is possibly TRBD1 (5 bases). This CDR3 has 16 residues. Germline V gene data show CDR1 as SGHDT and CDR2 as YYEEEE. V lost 4 bases to trimming and J lost 6 bases, with 22 bases between them. For the CDR3, the DNA is TGTGCCAGCAGCAGGAGGGACGCTGGAGAGTTGGATGGCTACACCTTC. This codes for CASSRRDAGELDGYTF.

The genes are TRBV28 and TRBJ1-6; a weak D match, TRBD1 (6 bases). CDR3 length equals 15 residues. V gave up 4 bases and J gave up 8 bases, with 15 bases separating them. Per germline, CDR1 MDHEN and CDR2 SYDVKM. The DNA for the CDR3 is TGTGCCAGCAGTTACTTCGCAGGGGCCTATTCACCCCTCCACTTT. This translates into CASSYFAGAYSPLHF.

This clone was found once. CDR3 amino acids: CASSLYARGPTNEKLFF. The CDR3 DNA sequence: TGCGCCAGCAGCCTATACGCCAGGGGGCCAACTAATGAAAAACTGTTTTTT. The chain combines TRBV5-1 with TRBJ1-4, with 8 bases aligning to TRBD1. Germline V lookup: CDR1 SGHRS, CDR2 YFSETQ. The trim removed 4 bases at V and 0 bases at J, leaving 8 bases unmatched. This CDR3 contains 17 residues.